This TCR beta chain was identified during a study of T cells in localized non-small cell lung cancer. Study-level points and caveats: Elevated circulating T cell density in blood was associated with longer overall survival.

As concerns this clone: Its target is not known.

Germline V gene data show CDR1 as SGHTA and CDR2 as FQGNSA. The CDR3 length is 16 residues. With 1 base removed from V and 7 bases from J, the gap between germline ends came to 19 bases. Here immunoSEQ multiplex PCR was the method, and the copy in TCRdb shows in-frame clones only, minus some. The sample includes approximately 34,000 clones, 85% to 95% seen only once; the top ten take 7.9%. The clonotype was recovered from a female donor older than 55 with stage I lung adenocarcinoma. The sequencing here drew on peripheral blood, taken before any cancer treatment. The chain uses TRBV7-2 and TRBJ1-2, with D perhaps TRBD1 (5 bases). As DNA, the CDR3 is TGTGCCAGCAGCTTAGAGTTCGGCAGGGAAGTAGGTGGCTACACCTTC. Translation: CASSLEFGREVGGYTF.